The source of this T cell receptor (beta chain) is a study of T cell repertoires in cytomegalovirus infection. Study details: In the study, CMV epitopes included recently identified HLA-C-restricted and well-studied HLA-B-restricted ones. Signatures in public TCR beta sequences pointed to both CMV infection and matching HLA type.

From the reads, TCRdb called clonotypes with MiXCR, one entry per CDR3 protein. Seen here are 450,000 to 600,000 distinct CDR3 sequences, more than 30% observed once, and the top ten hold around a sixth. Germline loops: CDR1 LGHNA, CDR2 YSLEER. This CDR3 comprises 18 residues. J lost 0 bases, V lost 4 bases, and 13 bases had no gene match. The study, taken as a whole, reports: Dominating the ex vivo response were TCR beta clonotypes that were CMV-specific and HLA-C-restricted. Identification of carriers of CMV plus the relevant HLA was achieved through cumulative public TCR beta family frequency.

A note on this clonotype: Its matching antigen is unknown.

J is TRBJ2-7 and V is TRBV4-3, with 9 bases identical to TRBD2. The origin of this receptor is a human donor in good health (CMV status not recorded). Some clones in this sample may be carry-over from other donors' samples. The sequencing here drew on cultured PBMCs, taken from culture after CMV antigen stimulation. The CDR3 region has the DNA TGCGCCAGCAGCCCGTCGCGGGCGGGACTAGCTTACTCCTACGAGCAGTACTTC. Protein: CASSPSRAGLAYSYEQYF.